The TCR beta chain described here comes from a study of blood T cells in healthy people across ages. Then a second PCR, running about 6 to 12 cycles, was carried out with a sample-barcoded 5' primer and a J-beta primer mix. Each cDNA was tagged by a template-switch adaptor containing 12 random nucleotides. TCRdb re-called the 5' RACE reads with MiXCR, one entry per CDR3 protein. The data show over 600,000 distinct CDR3 sequences, 20% to 25% seen once. This clonotype was counted a few times. Its antigen is not identified. A junction end diverges from the germline sequence, so it may reflect a read error. Points from the study as a whole: Investigators viewed diversity estimates from one million T cells as underestimates, the study reported.

The sequence was collected from a man between 65 and 85 years old in good health. Sequencing used blood.

CDR3 amino acids: CASSYSGDYEQYF. The CDR3 nucleotides read TGCGCCAGCAGCTACTCAGGGGATTACGAACAGTACTTC. The gene calls are TRBV5-1 and TRBJ2-7, with TRBD1 as a possible D gene (6 bases). Germline V gives CDR1 SGHRS, CDR2 YFSETQ. The CDR3 runs 13 residues.